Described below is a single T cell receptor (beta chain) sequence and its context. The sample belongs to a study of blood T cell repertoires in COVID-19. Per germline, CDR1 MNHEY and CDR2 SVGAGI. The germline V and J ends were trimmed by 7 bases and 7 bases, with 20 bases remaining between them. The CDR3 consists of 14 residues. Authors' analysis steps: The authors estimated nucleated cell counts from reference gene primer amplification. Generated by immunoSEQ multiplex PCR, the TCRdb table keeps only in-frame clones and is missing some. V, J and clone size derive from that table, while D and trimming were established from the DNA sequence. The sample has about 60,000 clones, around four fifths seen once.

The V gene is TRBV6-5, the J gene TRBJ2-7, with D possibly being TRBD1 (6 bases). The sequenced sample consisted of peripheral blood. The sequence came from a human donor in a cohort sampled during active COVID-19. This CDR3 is CASIVEAGAGEQYF. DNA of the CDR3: TGTGCCAGCATTGTTGAGGCAGGGGCCGGGGAGCAGTACTTC.